This T cell receptor (beta chain) was captured in a study of T cells in Graves' hyperthyroidism and ophthalmopathy. Study conclusions and caveats: Among clonotypes expanded in thyroid above 0.001, most were also found in blood.

Per the germline V gene, CDR1 is MNHNS and CDR2 is SASEGT. This CDR3 region has 14 residues. A word on this clonotype: What it binds is unknown. Germline is not matched at one junction end, which may reflect a read error.

Template material for amplifying TCR beta CDR3 regions consisted of RNA transcripts. An initial round of RT-PCR targeting the TCR CDR3 relied on the HTBI primer set. Each CDR3 protein gets one entry after TCRdb re-called the multiplex PCR reads with MiXCR. The table lists about 200,000 distinct CDR3 sequences, 17% of them singletons. From 10 ml of fresh peripheral blood, PBMCs were isolated. Sequenced sample: blood. This clonotype originated in a woman in her fifties or sixties with Graves' hyperthyroidism. The V gene is TRBV6-1, the J gene TRBJ2-2; D not certain. In DNA form, the CDR3 reads TGTGCCATCAGTGCGCTTAAGGACACCGGGGAGCTGTTTTTT. It is translated as CAISALKDTGELFF.